This paragraph covers one T cell receptor beta chain sequence. Its antigen is not known. The V end was cut by 7 bases, the J end by 0 bases, with 13 bases between. Germline V gene lookup returns CDR1 MNHEY and CDR2 SMNVEV (reference sequence). There are 15 residues in the CDR3. Profiled with immunoSEQ multiplex PCR; TCRdb holds only in-frame clones, not every one. The profile shows about 260,000 clones, about nine tenths of them singletons. These data belong to a study of cytomegalovirus exposure and HLA in healthy donors. Looking at the study overall: A subsequent analysis stated that the 100 to 150 validation repertoires were run on the same platform as the roughly 670 first-cohort repertoires. Study-wide results and limits: Cytomegalovirus association was assigned to under 200 TCR beta chains. Rarity held for most TCR sequences, but there were some public TCRs that occurred in many donors.

Donors were drawn from the approximately 120-subject validation cohort, separate from the approximately 670-subject first cohort. This sequence was found in a woman aged 25 to 39 in good health and CMV-seronegative. Input material: PBMCs. This chain uses TRBV27 with TRBJ1-5, with D perhaps matching TRBD1 (6 bases). The CDR3 region is CASKPGHYSNQPQHF. The DNA of the CDR3 is TGTGCCAGCAAACCGGGACATTATAGCAATCAGCCCCAGCATTTT.